These T cell receptor beta chains were read from a single sample in a study of blood T cell repertoires in COVID-19. TCRdb's copy holds only in-frame clones and misses some; the assay was immunoSEQ multiplex PCR. Among under 250,000 clones listed, roughly 80% were seen once. Sample: peripheral blood. These receptors originate from a woman aged 80 or over with acute or convalescent COVID-19. The CDR3 runs from the conserved cysteine through the conserved F or W. Each record gives: V gene, D gene, J gene, clone size, CDR3 DNA, CDR3 protein. A D gene is named only where the DNA matches it firmly. A row's size may be missing; if present it is once, few, many or a size class.

v_gene: TRBV4-2
d_gene: NA
j_gene: TRBJ1-1
abundance: NA
CDR3nt: TGTGCCAGCAGCCAAGAGTCTCAGGGGCGGGAAGCTTTCTTT
CDR3aa: CASSQESQGREAFF

v_gene: TRBV24-1
d_gene: NA
j_gene: TRBJ2-2
abundance: NA
CDR3nt: TGTGCCACCAGTGACCCCCGGGTCGCGAACACCGGGGAGCTGTTTTTT
CDR3aa: CATSDPRVANTGELFF

v_gene: TRBV5-1
d_gene: TRBD2
j_gene: TRBJ2-7
abundance: NA
CDR3nt: TGCGCCAGCAGCGCTAGACTAGCGGGAGCCTCCGAGCAGTACTTC
CDR3aa: CASSARLAGASEQYF

v_gene: TRBV10-1
d_gene: TRBD2
j_gene: TRBJ2-1
abundance: once
CDR3nt: TGCGCCAGCAGTAACGGGGGGAGGAATGAGCAGTTCTTC
CDR3aa: CASSNGGRNEQFF

v_gene: TRBV3-1/TRBV3-2
d_gene: TRBD2
j_gene: TRBJ2-1
abundance: NA
CDR3nt: TGTGCCAGCAGCCGAACTAGCGGGAGGGTCGGTGAGCAGTTCTTC
CDR3aa: CASSRTSGRVGEQFF

v_gene: TRBV5-8
d_gene: TRBD2
j_gene: TRBJ2-1
abundance: NA
CDR3nt: TGTGCCAGCAGCCCGGGACTAGCGGGGGTCAATGAGCAGTTCTTC
CDR3aa: CASSPGLAGVNEQFF

v_gene: TRBV6-1
d_gene: NA
j_gene: TRBJ1-2
abundance: NA
CDR3nt: TGTGCCAGCAGTGAAGCGGGGAGGCCATATGGCTACACCTTC
CDR3aa: CASSEAGRPYGYTF

v_gene: TRBV6-5
d_gene: TRBD1
j_gene: TRBJ1-4
abundance: NA
CDR3nt: TGTGCCAGCAGGGACAGGCAAGCAACTAATGAAAAACTGTTTTTT
CDR3aa: CASRDRQATNEKLFF

v_gene: TRBV7-9
d_gene: NA
j_gene: TRBJ1-5
abundance: NA
CDR3nt: TGTGCCAGCAGTCTGGGTTCAGGAAGCAATCAGCCCCAGCATTTT
CDR3aa: CASSLGSGSNQPQHF

v_gene: TRBV2
d_gene: NA
j_gene: TRBJ2-7
abundance: NA
CDR3nt: TGTGCCAGCAGTCACGACAATGTTGCCTACGAGCAGTACTTC
CDR3aa: CASSHDNVAYEQYF

v_gene: TRBV7-2
d_gene: TRBD1
j_gene: TRBJ2-2
abundance: NA
CDR3nt: TGTGCCAGCAGCTTTGTCAGACAGGGCACGGGGGAGCTGTTTTTT
CDR3aa: CASSFVRQGTGELFF

v_gene: TRBV5-4
d_gene: TRBD2
j_gene: TRBJ2-5
abundance: NA
CDR3nt: TGTGCCAGCAGCTTGAACGGGGGGCAAGAGACCCAGTACTTC
CDR3aa: CASSLNGGQETQYF

v_gene: TRBV5-1
d_gene: TRBD2
j_gene: TRBJ2-3
abundance: NA
CDR3nt: TGCGCCAGCAGCTTTTCTAACGGACTAGCGGGAATAAGCACAGATACGCAGTATTTT
CDR3aa: CASSFSNGLAGISTDTQYF

v_gene: TRBV6-5
d_gene: NA
j_gene: TRBJ2-5
abundance: NA
CDR3nt: TGTGCCAGCAGTTTGGGGAGGCCGGGAGAGACCCAGTACTTC
CDR3aa: CASSLGRPGETQYF

v_gene: TRBV11-2
d_gene: NA
j_gene: TRBJ1-1
abundance: NA
CDR3nt: TGTGCCAGCAGCCTCCGATACCGGGACTTGAACACTGAAGCTTTCTTT
CDR3aa: CASSLRYRDLNTEAFF

v_gene: TRBV5-1
d_gene: TRBD2
j_gene: TRBJ2-5
abundance: NA
CDR3nt: TGCGCCAGCAGCTTATCCCCTAGCGGGAGTGGGGGGACCCAGTACTTC
CDR3aa: CASSLSPSGSGGTQYF

v_gene: TRBV6-5
d_gene: NA
j_gene: TRBJ2-6
abundance: NA
CDR3nt: TGTGCCAGCAGTTCCCCCGGGTACTCTGGGGCCAACGTCCTGACTTTC
CDR3aa: CASSSPGYSGANVLTF

v_gene: TRBV19
d_gene: TRBD1
j_gene: TRBJ1-1
abundance: once
CDR3nt: TGTGCCAGTAGTATAACAGGGGGAGAAACTGAAGCTTTCTTT
CDR3aa: CASSITGGETEAFF

v_gene: TRBV19
d_gene: NA
j_gene: TRBJ1-2
abundance: NA
CDR3nt: TGTGCCAGTAGTATAGTGCCGAAAACTCATGGCTACACCTTC
CDR3aa: CASSIVPKTHGYTF

v_gene: TRBV19
d_gene: TRBD1
j_gene: TRBJ1-1
abundance: NA
CDR3nt: TGTGCCAGTAGTATGCCCAGACAGGGCAAGATGAACACTGAAGCTTTCTTT
CDR3aa: CASSMPRQGKMNTEAFF

v_gene: TRBV18
d_gene: NA
j_gene: TRBJ2-6
abundance: NA
CDR3nt: TGTGCCAGCTCACCACCGACAAGCTCTGGGGCCAACGTCCTGACTTTC
CDR3aa: CASSPPTSSGANVLTF

v_gene: TRBV5-8
d_gene: NA
j_gene: TRBJ2-1
abundance: few
CDR3nt: TGTGCCAGCAGCTCGAGGGGGAGCTCCTACAATGAGCAGTTCTTC
CDR3aa: CASSSRGSSYNEQFF

v_gene: TRBV7-9
d_gene: NA
j_gene: TRBJ2-7
abundance: NA
CDR3nt: TGTGCCGCCAGCGGGAATCGGGGGCCATACTCCTACGAGCAGTACTTC
CDR3aa: CAASGNRGPYSYEQYF

v_gene: TRBV5-1
d_gene: NA
j_gene: TRBJ1-1
abundance: NA
CDR3nt: TGCGCCAGCAGCTTCGCGAGGGATAACACTGAAGCTTTCTTT
CDR3aa: CASSFARDNTEAFF

v_gene: TRBV3-1/TRBV3-2
d_gene: NA
j_gene: TRBJ2-5
abundance: NA
CDR3nt: TGTGCCAGCAGCCCCCGAACTAGGGAGACCCAGTACTTC
CDR3aa: CASSPRTRETQYF

v_gene: TRBV5-4
d_gene: NA
j_gene: TRBJ2-5
abundance: NA
CDR3nt: TGTGCCAGCAGCTTGGCCGGTAGGACATCAGGGACCCAGTACTTC
CDR3aa: CASSLAGRTSGTQYF

v_gene: TRBV30
d_gene: TRBD2
j_gene: TRBJ2-7
abundance: few
CDR3nt: TGTGCCTGGAGTGTAAGGAGCGGGAGGATTCAGGAGCAGTACTTC
CDR3aa: CAWSVRSGRIQEQYF

v_gene: TRBV6-5
d_gene: TRBD1
j_gene: TRBJ2-2
abundance: NA
CDR3nt: TGTGCCAGCAGTTACTCGGACAGGCTCAACGGGGAGCTGTTTTTT
CDR3aa: CASSYSDRLNGELFF

v_gene: TRBV7-3
d_gene: NA
j_gene: TRBJ1-1
abundance: NA
CDR3nt: TGTGCCAGCAGAGGGGCGAACACTGAAGCTTTCTTT
CDR3aa: CASRGANTEAFF